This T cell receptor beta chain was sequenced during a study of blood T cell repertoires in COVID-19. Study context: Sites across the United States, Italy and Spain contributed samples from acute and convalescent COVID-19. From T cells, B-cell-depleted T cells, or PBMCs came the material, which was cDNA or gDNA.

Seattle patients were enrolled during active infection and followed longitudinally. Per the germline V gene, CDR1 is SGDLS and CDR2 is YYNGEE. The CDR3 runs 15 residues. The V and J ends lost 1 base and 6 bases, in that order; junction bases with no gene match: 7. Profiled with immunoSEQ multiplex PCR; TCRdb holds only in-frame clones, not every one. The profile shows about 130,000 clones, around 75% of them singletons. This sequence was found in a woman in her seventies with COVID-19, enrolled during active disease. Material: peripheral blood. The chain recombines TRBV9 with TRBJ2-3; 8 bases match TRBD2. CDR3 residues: CASSVLFSGDDTQYF. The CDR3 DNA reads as TGTGCCAGCAGCGTATTGTTTAGCGGGGACGATACGCAGTATTTT.